The rows below give T cell receptor beta chains drawn from one sample of a study of cytomegalovirus exposure and HLA in healthy donors. Repertoires were generated with immunoSEQ multiplex PCR, while TCRdb's copy carries only in-frame clones and drops some. In the table there are 140,000 to 150,000 clones, about 95% of which are singletons. The specimen was PBMCs. The receptors derive from a man in his late teens or twenties in good health and CMV-seropositive. The CDR3 runs from the conserved cysteine through the conserved F or W. A D gene is named only where the DNA matches it firmly. The size entry is marked missing in some rows and otherwise reads once, few, many or a size class.

clone size | J gene | D gene | V gene | CDR3 DNA | CDR3 protein
NA | TRBJ2-5 | TRBD1 | TRBV5-1 | TGCGCCAGCAGCTTGGCCCCGAGACAGGGAGAAGAGACCCAGTACTTC | CASSLAPRQGEETQYF
NA | TRBJ2-7 | TRBD2 | TRBV19 | TGTGCCAGTAGTCTAGCGGGGGGCCCCTCCTACGAGCAGTACTTC | CASSLAGGPSYEQYF
NA | TRBJ1-1 | NA | TRBV2 | TGTGCCAGCGCCCCCCTTTCGGGGAACACTGAAGCTTTCTTT | CASAPLSGNTEAFF
NA | TRBJ2-5 | TRBD2 | TRBV4-1 | TGCGCCAGCAGCCAAGATGTCGGACTAGCGGGACGCCAAGAGACCCAGTACTTC | CASSQDVGLAGRQETQYF
NA | TRBJ2-5 | NA | TRBV7-2 | TGTGCCAGCAGCTTCTCATCGGGGACTCGAGAGACCCAGTACTTC | CASSFSSGTRETQYF
NA | TRBJ1-6 | NA | TRBV9 | TGTGCCAGCAGCGTAAGCTCCCTTGCCTATAATTCACCCCTCCACTTT | CASSVSSLAYNSPLHF
NA | TRBJ2-7 | NA | TRBV5-1 | TGCGCCAGCTTCCAGGGCATAAGTGGTATGGACGAGCAGTACTTC | CASFQGISGMDEQYF
NA | TRBJ2-7 | TRBD2 | TRBV27 | TGTGCCAGCAGTCCACTGGGACTAGCGGGTGGGTGGTACGAGCAGTACTTC | CASSPLGLAGGWYEQYF
NA | TRBJ2-7 | TRBD1 | TRBV7-9 | TGTGCCAGCAGCTTAGAACGGGGGGACAGGGGTTTGGACGAGCAGTACTTC | CASSLERGDRGLDEQYF
NA | TRBJ2-7 | NA | TRBV5-1 | TGCGCCAGCAGCTTGGTACAGCCAGACGAGCAGTACTTC | CASSLVQPDEQYF
many | TRBJ2-5 | NA | TRBV29-1 | TGCAGCGGTATACTACAAGAGACCCAGTACTTC | CSGILQETQYF
NA | TRBJ2-3 | NA | TRBV5-1 | TGCGCCAGCAGCCTAATACCGACTAGCACAGATACGCAGTATTTT | CASSLIPTSTDTQYF
NA | TRBJ2-2 | NA | TRBV7-6 | TGTGCCAGCAGCTTAGGGGGCGGCGGGGAGCTGTTTTTT | CASSLGGGGELFF
NA | TRBJ2-3 | NA | TRBV5-1 | TGCGCCAGCAGCTTGGCAATGCGGAGCACAGATACGCAGTATTTT | CASSLAMRSTDTQYF
NA | TRBJ2-3 | NA | TRBV28 | TGTGCCAGCAGTTTAGTTAGCGAGAGCACAGATACGCAGTATTTT | CASSLVSESTDTQYF
NA | TRBJ2-7 | TRBD2 | TRBV10-1 | TGCGCCAGCACCCGAAGCGGACTAGCGGGAGTCTTAGATCCCTACGAGCAGTACTTC | CASTRSGLAGVLDPYEQYF
NA | TRBJ2-7 | NA | TRBV4-1 | TGCGCCAGCAGCCAAGGGGGCAGGTTTACCTACGAGCAGTACTTC | CASSQGGRFTYEQYF
NA | TRBJ2-3 | TRBD2 | TRBV28 | TGTGCCAGCAGTTTAAAGGCGGGAGGGTTAGATACGCAGTATTTT | CASSLKAGGLDTQYF
NA | TRBJ2-1 | TRBD2 | TRBV11-3 | TGTGCCAGCAGCCCCCGTTTAGCGGGACCCTACAATGAGCAGTTCTTC | CASSPRLAGPYNEQFF
NA | TRBJ2-3 | TRBD1 | TRBV5-6 | TGTGCCTGCCGAGGGGGCCCTAGCACAGATACGCAGTATTTT | CACRGGPSTDTQYF
NA | TRBJ1-4 | NA | TRBV28 | TGTGCCAGCTCCGGGGGAGATGAAAAACTGTTTTTT | CASSGGDEKLFF
NA | TRBJ2-2 | NA | TRBV27 | TGTGCCAGCAGTGCCCCTCAGCAGGGCCAGAACACCGGGGAGCTGTTTTTT | CASSAPQQGQNTGELFF
once | TRBJ2-2 | TRBD1 | TRBV18 | TGTGCCAGCTCCCAGGACAGGGTGAGCGGGGAGCTGTTTTTT | CASSQDRVSGELFF
NA | TRBJ1-1 | TRBD1 | TRBV30 | TGTGCCTGGGTCCGGGACAGGGCGTTGAACACTGAAGCTTTCTTT | CAWVRDRALNTEAFF
NA | TRBJ2-1 | NA | TRBV18 | TGTGCCAGCTCACCTAGTCGCTACTCCTACAATGAGCAGTTCTTC | CASSPSRYSYNEQFF
NA | TRBJ2-2 | NA | TRBV18 | TGTGCCAGCTCACGTATTTCCGGGGAGCTGTTTTTT | CASSRISGELFF
NA | TRBJ2-7 | TRBD2 | TRBV27 | TGTGCCAGCAGTTTATCGGGCCCACTAGCGGGAGTGTACGAGCAGTACTTC | CASSLSGPLAGVYEQYF
NA | TRBJ1-4 | NA | TRBV7-9 | TGTGCCAGCAGCTCTGGACAGAATGAAAAACTGTTTTTT | CASSSGQNEKLFF
NA | TRBJ2-7 | NA | TRBV4-1 | TGCGCCAGCAGCCAAGATTGGCATCCGGGGGCCTACGAGCAGTACTTC | CASSQDWHPGAYEQYF
once | TRBJ2-7 | TRBD1 | TRBV6-5 | TGTGCCAGCAGTTCCTCGACAGGGACCTACGAGCAGTACTTC | CASSSSTGTYEQYF
NA | TRBJ1-3 | NA | TRBV9 | TGTGCCAGCAGCGTAGAAGCAGGGCGCTCTGGAAACACCATATATTTT | CASSVEAGRSGNTIYF
NA | TRBJ2-1 | NA | TRBV19 | TGTGCCAGTAGTAACCAATTAGGACAGGGAGGGAATGAGCAGTTCTTC | CASSNQLGQGGNEQFF
once | TRBJ1-4 | NA | TRBV5-6 | TGTGCCAGCAGCAGAGGACAGAGTAATGAAAAACTGTTTTTT | CASSRGQSNEKLFF
NA | TRBJ1-5 | NA | TRBV28 | TGTGCCAGCAGGCCGGGGGGGCGTTATCAGCCCCAGCATTTT | CASRPGGRYQPQHF
NA | TRBJ1-5 | TRBD1 | TRBV2 | TGTGCCAGCAGTGAAGCGGAGACAGGGGCCGACCAGCCCCAGCATTTT | CASSEAETGADQPQHF
NA | TRBJ1-2 | TRBD1 | TRBV7-9 | TGTGCCAGCAGCTTAATAATGGGACAGGGGGCTAATGGCTACACCTTC | CASSLIMGQGANGYTF
NA | TRBJ2-1 | TRBD2 | TRBV5-1 | TGCGCCAGCAATTTTGGGAGGGGCAATGAGCAGTTCTTC | CASNFGRGNEQFF
NA | TRBJ1-2 | TRBD1 | TRBV7-9 | TGTGCCAGCAGCTTAGTACAGGGGCTTAACTATGGCTACACCTTC | CASSLVQGLNYGYTF
NA | TRBJ2-1 | TRBD2 | TRBV19 | TGTGCCAGTAGTACCCCCATACTAGCGGGGGCCTACAATGAGCAGTTCTTC | CASSTPILAGAYNEQFF
NA | TRBJ2-3 | TRBD1 | TRBV5-1 | TGCGCCAGCAGCTCGAGGACAGGGTACACAGATACGCAGTATTTT | CASSSRTGYTDTQYF
NA | TRBJ2-1 | NA | TRBV6-1 | TGTGCCTGCGGATGGAATGAGCAGTTCTTC | CACGWNEQFF
NA | TRBJ1-5 | NA | TRBV10-2 | TGCGCCAGCAATCAGGGTGGCAATCAGCCCCAGCATTTT | CASNQGGNQPQHF
NA | TRBJ1-5 | TRBD1 | TRBV28 | TGTGCCAGCAAGGCAGGGGGCTGGGGCAATCAGCCCCAGCATTTT | CASKAGGWGNQPQHF
NA | TRBJ1-1 | NA | TRBV27 | TGTGCCACCAGATACAGGGCGACCACTGAAGCTTTCTTT | CATRYRATTEAFF
NA | TRBJ1-5 | NA | TRBV15 | TGTGCCACCAGCAGAGAGATAAGGGGTGGTAGGCCCCAGCATTTT | CATSREIRGGRPQHF
NA | TRBJ2-1 | NA | TRBV5-4 | TGTGCCAGCAGCTTGGCAATGAGCGACAATGAGCAGTTCTTC | CASSLAMSDNEQFF
NA | TRBJ1-2 | TRBD1 | TRBV10-3 | TGTGCCATCACCACCGCCCCGGACAGGGGTGGCTATGGCTACACCTTC | CAITTAPDRGGYGYTF
many | TRBJ2-7 | TRBD1 | TRBV5-4 | TGTGCCAGCAGCTTGGGGACAGGGAATCAGTACTTC | CASSLGTGNQYF
NA | TRBJ2-3 | NA | TRBV7-2 | TGTGCCAGCAGCTCCCCTCTGGGCTCAGATACGCAGTATTTT | CASSSPLGSDTQYF
NA | TRBJ2-7 | NA | TRBV19 | TGTGCCAGTAGGGCCGAGGGCAGAAGTCCCTACGAGCAGTACTTC | CASRAEGRSPYEQYF
NA | TRBJ2-7 | TRBD2 | TRBV7-2 | TGTGCCAGCAGCGGTTGGACTAGCGGGACCTACGAGCAGTACTTC | CASSGWTSGTYEQYF
NA | TRBJ2-1 | NA | TRBV6-5 | TGTGCCAGCAGCCGGACTGGCGGAGCCTACAATGAGCAGTTCTTC | CASSRTGGAYNEQFF
NA | TRBJ2-7 | TRBD2 | TRBV18 | TGTGCCAGCTCAAAAGCGGGAGGGGGATCCTACGAGCAGTACTTC | CASSKAGGGSYEQYF
NA | TRBJ2-7 | TRBD2 | TRBV13 | TGTGCCAGCAGCCCCCCTAGCGGGAGGGTCAGGCAGTACTTC | CASSPPSGRVRQYF
NA | TRBJ2-7 | NA | TRBV5-1 | TGCGCCAGCAGCGTCACCGGGACAAGAGCCTACGAGCAGTACTTC | CASSVTGTRAYEQYF
once | TRBJ1-4 | TRBD1 | TRBV11-2 | TGTGCCAGCAGCTTCTTCTTTGCCGGTCCGGGACAGCTTAATGAAAAACTGTTTTTT | CASSFFFAGPGQLNEKLFF
NA | TRBJ2-3 | TRBD2 | TRBV4-1 | TGCGCCAGCAGCCAAGATTTGGTGGCTAGCGGGAGTGTGTTCGCAGATACGCAGTATTTT | CASSQDLVASGSVFADTQYF